These T cell receptor beta chains were read from a single sample in a study of tumor-infiltrating lymphocytes in primary liver carcinoma. TCRdb used MiXCR to reprocess the multiplex PCR reads, holding one entry per CDR3 protein. The table has about 180,000 distinct CDR3 sequences, about 60% seen once. Material for sequencing was peripheral blood. Every receptor here comes from a man in his forties or fifties with primary liver carcinoma and hepatitis B virus infection. Each CDR3 is given with its conserved first and last residue. The order of the fields is clone size, V gene, J gene, D gene, CDR3 protein, CDR3 DNA. D genes are given only for firm matches. A clone size is listed for some rows: how often the clone was seen (once, few, many), or a class if it is expanded.

.,TRBV4-1,TRBJ1-2,.,CASSQENNYGYTF,TGCGCCAGCAGCCAAGAAAACAACTATGGCTACACCTTC
few,TRBV30,TRBJ2-1,TRBD1,CAWSVTGVYYNEQFF,TGTGCCTGGAGTGTTACAGGGGTTTACTACAATGAGCAGTTCTTC
.,TRBV12-3/TRBV12-4,TRBJ2-1,TRBD1,CASTSGTGHNEQFF,TGTGCCAGCACATCCGGGACAGGGCACAATGAGCAGTTCTTC
few,TRBV6-5,TRBJ1-1,TRBD1,CASSHRGGTEAFF,TGTGCCAGCAGTCACAGGGGGGGGACTGAAGCTTTCTTT
.,TRBV6-5,TRBJ2-7,TRBD1,CASSSWSGQRPYEQYF,TGTGCCAGCAGTTCATGGTCGGGACAGAGACCCTACGAGCAGTACTTC
.,TRBV12-3/TRBV12-4,TRBJ2-5,TRBD2,CASSFPGDYEGETQYF,TGTGCCAGCAGTTTCCCCGGGGACTATGAGGGAGAGACCCAGTACTTC
few,TRBV5-1,TRBJ2-3,.,CASSSISRGSGTDTQYF,TGCGCCAGCAGTTCGATTAGCCGAGGGAGTGGCACAGATACGCAGTATTTT
.,TRBV24-1,TRBJ2-5,TRBD1,CATQLSGTGLEETQYF,TGTGCCACCCAACTATCGGGGACAGGCCTCGAAGAGACCCAGTACTTC
few,TRBV4-1,TRBJ1-2,.,CASSRRGSDYGYTF,TGCGCCAGCTCTCGACGGGGATCTGACTATGGCTACACCTTC
many,TRBV11-2,TRBJ1-4,TRBD1,CASSLGHRGSEKLFF,TGTGCCAGCAGCTTAGGGCACAGGGGAAGTGAAAAACTGTTTTTT
.,TRBV6-5,TRBJ2-5,TRBD2,CASSSGGLAGGETQYF,TGTGCCAGCAGTTCCGGTGGGCTAGCGGGTGGGGAGACCCAGTACTTC
once,TRBV19,TRBJ2-2,TRBD2,CASSPAGGTGELFF,TGTGCCAGTAGTCCAGCGGGGGGGACCGGGGAGCTGTTTTTT
.,TRBV15,TRBJ1-5,.,CATSRDSNTGDGNQPQHF,TGTGCCACCAGCAGAGATTCTAATACGGGTGACGGCAATCAGCCCCAGCATTTT
.,TRBV5-1,TRBJ2-1,TRBD2,CASTLGRLAGTYNEQFF,TGCGCCAGTACCCTCGGCAGACTAGCGGGTACCTACAATGAGCAGTTCTTC
many,TRBV11-2,TRBJ2-5,.,CASSPQAETQYF,TGTGCCAGCAGCCCCCAGGCAGAGACCCAGTACTTC
.,TRBV5-6,TRBJ1-6,.,CASSFGWTVNSPLHF,TGTGCCAGCAGCTTCGGTTGGACGGTGAATTCACCCCTCCACTTT
.,TRBV14,TRBJ1-1,.,CAIRKDTNTEAFF,TGTGCCATCCGAAAAGACACGAACACTGAAGCTTTCTTT
once,TRBV10-3,TRBJ1-5,.,CAISGLRGDQPQHF,TGTGCCATTAGTGGTTTAAGGGGTGACCAGCCCCAGCATTTT
.,TRBV11-2,TRBJ2-2,.,CASSNPGQTNTGELFF,TGTGCCAGCAGCAACCCGGGACAAACAAACACAGGGGAGCTGTTTTTT
few,TRBV6-1,TRBJ2-1,TRBD2,CASSGLAGGQLEQFF,TGTGCCAGCAGTGGGCTAGCGGGGGGCCAACTTGAGCAGTTCTTC
.,TRBV11-2,TRBJ2-7,.,CASCLDWTIGSYEQYF,TGTGCCAGCTGCTTGGACTGGACTATCGGGAGCTACGAGCAGTACTTC
.,TRBV10-3,TRBJ2-2,.,CAISESGRKNTGELFF,TGTGCCATCAGTGAGTCTGGGCGGAAGAACACCGGGGAGCTGTTTTTT
few,TRBV12-3/TRBV12-4,TRBJ2-6,.,CASSPGANVLTF,TGTGCCAGCAGTCCTGGGGCCAACGTCCTGACTTTC
many,TRBV11-2,TRBJ1-3,.,CASSLTSPGNTIYF,TGTGCCAGCAGCTTGACCTCGCCTGGAAACACCATATATTTT